A single sample gave rise to the 3 T cell receptor beta chains below, sequenced in a study of T cells after yellow fever vaccination. MiXCR, applied by TCRdb to the 5' RACE reads, yields one record per CDR3 protein. The table lists a few hundred thousand distinct CDR3 sequences, about 3% of them singletons. This material consisted of CD4+ T cells sorted from PBMCs, taken 10 days after the yellow fever booster vaccination. Source of these receptors: a young man who received the YFV17D yellow fever vaccine.

In this sample, this clonotype turned up many times. This rearrangement joins TRBV7-9 to TRBJ1-1; 7 bases match TRBD1. J lost 3 bases, V lost 5 bases, and 9 bases had no gene match. Germline V gives CDR1 SEHNR, CDR2 FQNEAQ (reference sequence). The CDR3 has 15 amino acids. The CDR3 loop is CASSRRQGRDTEAFF. The CDR3 DNA is TGTGCCAGCAGCCGGAGACAGGGTCGAGACACTGAAGCTTTCTTT.

This clonotype was picked up many times. The chain is built from TRBV5-6 and TRBJ1-2; D possibly corresponds to TRBD1 (5 bases). The length of the CDR3 is 14 residues. Trimming stripped 4 bases from V and 2 bases from J, with 12 bases between. Germline CDR1 reads SGHDT; CDR2 reads YYEEEE. CDR3 sequence (DNA): TGTGCCAGCAGCCCCATAACAGGAAACTATGGCTACACCTTC. This gives the protein CASSPITGNYGYTF.

This clonotype was seen repeatedly, ten times or more. J is TRBJ2-3 and V is TRBV10-3, with D tentatively TRBD1 (5 bases). Germline V lookup: CDR1 ENHRY, CDR2 SYGVKD. The CDR3 loop spans 15 amino acids. V was clipped by 3 bases and J by 0 bases, with 10 bases between them. The CDR3 DNA reads as TGTGCCATCAGTGATAGGGGTCTTAGCACAGATACGCAGTATTTT. This encodes CAISDRGLSTDTQYF.